The text below deals with one TCR beta chain. Its antigen is as yet unknown. The repertoire was sequenced with immunoSEQ multiplex PCR; TCRdb's copy has only in-frame clones and lacks some. In the table there are some 82,000 clones, over 70% of which are singletons. The data derive from a study of T cells in localized non-small cell lung cancer. Overall study results and limits: Appearance in adjacent lung was seen for a median about 58 of the top 100 tumor clones.

The germline gives CDR1 SGHDN, CDR2 FVKESK. V lost 4 bases, J lost 0 bases, and 8 bases stayed unmatched. CDR3 length equals 17 residues. The V gene is TRBV14, the J gene TRBJ1-4, with TRBD1 matching over 7 bases. The source of this sequence is a man aged 40 to 70 with stage II squamous cell lung carcinoma. This specimen consisted of PBMCs, obtained before any cancer treatment. CDR3 sequence: CASSLRQGHATNEKLFF. The DNA of the CDR3 is TGTGCCAGCAGCCTCAGACAGGGACATGCAACTAATGAAAAACTGTTTTTT. The complete variable domain, with remaining parts taken from reference TRBV14 and TRBJ1-4, reads EAGVTQFPSHSVIEKGQTVTLRCDPISGHDNLYWYRRVMGKEIKFLLHFVKESKQDESGMPNNRFLAERTGGTYSTLKVQPAELEDSGVYFCASSLRQGHATNEKLFFGSGTQLSVL.